The text below deals with one T cell receptor (beta chain). Its specificity is unknown. RNA transcripts served as the template for amplifying TCR beta CDR3 regions. Initially, a first-round RT-PCR of the TCR CDR3 employed the HTBI primer set. TCRdb itself ran the multiplex PCR reads through MiXCR, one entry per CDR3 protein. The data contain 500,000 to 600,000 distinct CDR3 sequences, roughly 50% of them seen just once; the ten biggest clones take up over 15%. Pregnant or lactating patients were excluded, as were those with uncontrolled infection or other autoimmune disease. This specimen comes from a study of T cells in Graves' hyperthyroidism and ophthalmopathy. Study conclusions and caveats: Also found in blood were most expanded thyroid clonotypes above 0.001. Ophthalmopathy was separated from stable hyperthyroidism by a 13 V-J model.

Looked up from germline, CDR1 is SQVTM and CDR2 is ANQGSEA. This CDR3 has 14 residues. Trimming took 3 bases from V and 1 from J, leaving 12 bases between them. The sequence derives from an adult woman with Graves' disease, either hyperthyroidism or ophthalmopathy (not recorded which). The material sequenced was peripheral blood or thyroid tissue (not recorded which). The chain is built from TRBV29-1 and TRBJ2-5, with a possible D match to TRBD2 (6 bases). The CDR3 region has the DNA TGCAGCGTTGACGGTCGTAGCGGCCAAGAGACCCAGTACTTC. This codes for CSVDGRSGQETQYF.